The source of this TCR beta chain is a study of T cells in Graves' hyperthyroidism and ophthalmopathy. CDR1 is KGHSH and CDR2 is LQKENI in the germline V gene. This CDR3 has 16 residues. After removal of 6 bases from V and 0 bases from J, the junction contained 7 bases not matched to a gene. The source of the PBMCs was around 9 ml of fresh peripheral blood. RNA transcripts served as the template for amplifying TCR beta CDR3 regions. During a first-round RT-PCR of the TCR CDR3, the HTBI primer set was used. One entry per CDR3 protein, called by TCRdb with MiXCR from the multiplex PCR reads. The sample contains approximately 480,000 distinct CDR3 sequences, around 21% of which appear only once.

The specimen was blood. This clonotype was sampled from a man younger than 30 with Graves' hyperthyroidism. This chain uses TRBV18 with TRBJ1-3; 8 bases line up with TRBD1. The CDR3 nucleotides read TGTGCCAGCTCGCAGGGGGCCCGTTCCTCTGGAAACACCATATATTTT. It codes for CASSQGARSSGNTIYF.